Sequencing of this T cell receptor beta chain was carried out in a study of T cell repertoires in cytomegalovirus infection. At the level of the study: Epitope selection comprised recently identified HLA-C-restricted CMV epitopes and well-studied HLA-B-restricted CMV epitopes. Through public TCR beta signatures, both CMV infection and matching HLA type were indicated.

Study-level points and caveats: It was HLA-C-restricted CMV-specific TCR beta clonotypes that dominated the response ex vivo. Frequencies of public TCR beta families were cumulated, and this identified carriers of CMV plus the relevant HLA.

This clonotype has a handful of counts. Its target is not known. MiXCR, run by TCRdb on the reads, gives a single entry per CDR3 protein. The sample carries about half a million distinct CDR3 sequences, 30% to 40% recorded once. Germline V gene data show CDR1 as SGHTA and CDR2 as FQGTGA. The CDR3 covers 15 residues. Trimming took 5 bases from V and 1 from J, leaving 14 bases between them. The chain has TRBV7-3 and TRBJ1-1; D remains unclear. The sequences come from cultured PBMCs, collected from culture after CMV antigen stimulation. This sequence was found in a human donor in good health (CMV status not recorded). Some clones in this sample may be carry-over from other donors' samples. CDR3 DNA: TGTGCCAGCAGCCTTCGGCCGCGCTCGAACACTGAAGCTTTCTTT. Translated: CASSLRPRSNTEAFF.